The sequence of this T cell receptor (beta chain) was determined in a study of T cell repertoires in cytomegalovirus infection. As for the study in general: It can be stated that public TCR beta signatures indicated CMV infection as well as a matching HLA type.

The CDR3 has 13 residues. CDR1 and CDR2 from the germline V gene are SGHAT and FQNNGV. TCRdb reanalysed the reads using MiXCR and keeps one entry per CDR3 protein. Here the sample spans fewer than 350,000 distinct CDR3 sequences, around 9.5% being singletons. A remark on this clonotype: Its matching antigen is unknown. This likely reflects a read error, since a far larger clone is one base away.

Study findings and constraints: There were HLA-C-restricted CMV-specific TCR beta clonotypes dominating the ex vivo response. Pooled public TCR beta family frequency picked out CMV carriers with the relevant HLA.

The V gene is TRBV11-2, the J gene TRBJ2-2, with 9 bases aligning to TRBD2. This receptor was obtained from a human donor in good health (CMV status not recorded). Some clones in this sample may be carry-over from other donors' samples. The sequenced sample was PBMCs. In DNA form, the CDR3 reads TGTACCAGCAGCTTAGCGGGGGCCGGGGAGCTGTTTTTT. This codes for CTSSLAGAGELFF.